This note documents a single TCR beta chain sequence. These data originate in a study of PD-L1 blockade in urothelial cancer. As for time point: peripheral blood 6 weeks after treatment start. Patient disease was locally advanced or metastatic urothelial carcinoma. TCRdb keeps only in-frame clones here, not all; method: immunoSEQ multiplex PCR. The sample includes around 80,000 clones, approximately 90% of them seen just once. The receptor was derived from a woman of 80 years or more with urothelial cancer. Material: PBMCs, obtained around atezolizumab (anti-PD-L1) treatment.

The CDR3 bases are TGTGCCAGCAGTTTATTCTCTAGCGGGAGGACCCCAGATACGCAGTATTTT. As protein: CASSLFSSGRTPDTQYF. This rearrangement joins TRBV27 to TRBJ2-3; TRBD2 agrees at 11 bases. This CDR3 comprises 17 residues. Germline V lookup: CDR1 MNHEY, CDR2 SMNVEV (reference sequence). J gave up 4 bases and V 1 base, and 7 bases lay outside the gene matches.